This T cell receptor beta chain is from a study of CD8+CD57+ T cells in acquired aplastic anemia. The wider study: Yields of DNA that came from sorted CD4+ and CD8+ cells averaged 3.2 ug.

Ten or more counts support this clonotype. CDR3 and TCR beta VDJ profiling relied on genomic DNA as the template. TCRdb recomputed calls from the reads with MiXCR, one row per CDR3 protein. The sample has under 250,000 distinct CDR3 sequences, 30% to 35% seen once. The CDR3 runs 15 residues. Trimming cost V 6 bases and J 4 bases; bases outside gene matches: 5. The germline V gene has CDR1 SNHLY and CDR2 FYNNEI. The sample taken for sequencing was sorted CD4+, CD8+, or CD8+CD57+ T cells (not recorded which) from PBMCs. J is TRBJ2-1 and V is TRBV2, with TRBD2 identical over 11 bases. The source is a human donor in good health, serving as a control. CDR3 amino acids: CASRAGTSGYNEQFF. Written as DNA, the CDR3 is TGTGCCAGCAGGGCCGGGACTAGCGGTTACAATGAGCAGTTCTTC.